Below are 12 T cell receptor beta chains sequenced from a single sample in a study of blood T cell repertoires in COVID-19. This table comes from immunoSEQ multiplex PCR, and its TCRdb copy is limited to in-frame clones, with some not included. The sample yields 90,000 to 110,000 clones, just under 90% seen once. Input material: peripheral blood. The receptors here all came from a human donor in a cohort sampled during active COVID-19.

This chain uses TRBV4-3 with TRBJ2-7, with D perhaps TRBD1 (6 bases). Looked up from germline, CDR1 is LGHNA and CDR2 is YSLEER. The CDR3 contains 18 residues. V was clipped by 0 bases and J by 6 bases, with 24 bases between them. CDR3 DNA: TGCGCCAGCAGCCAAGAGCTAGGGGTGGACAGTCCTTTTTTCGAGCAGTACTTC. It codes for CASSQELGVDSPFFEQYF.

The chain combines TRBV6-5 with TRBJ2-5, with 10 bases aligning to TRBD2. CDR3 length equals 14 residues. With 6 bases clipped from V and 9 bases from J, the junction kept 10 bases outside the gene matches. CDR1 and CDR2 (germline): MNHEY, SVGAGI. Written as DNA, the CDR3 is TGTGCCAGCAGACCCGGACTAGCGGATCGAGCCCAGTACTTC. Amino acids: CASRPGLADRAQYF.

The chain couples TRBV7-9 to TRBJ2-5; weak D call: TRBD2 (7 bases). Germline values: CDR1 SEHNR, CDR2 FQNEAQ (reference sequence). CDR3 length: 15 residues. Trimming took off 0 bases at V and 6 bases at J, with 14 bases between the two ends. CDR3 loop: CASSLAGGGPKTQYF. The CDR3, as DNA: TGTGCCAGCAGCTTAGCAGGGGGAGGGCCGAAGACCCAGTACTTC.

The V gene is TRBV3-1 (or the pseudogene TRBV3-2), the J gene TRBJ1-2; possible D gene TRBD1, 5 bases. The CDR3 runs to 13 residues. V was trimmed by 4 bases and J by 2 bases, leaving 8 bases between them. Germline lookup yields CDR1 LGHDT and CDR2 YNNKEL (reference sequence). As DNA, the CDR3 is TGTGCCAGCAGCCGACGGGGGAACTATGGCTACACCTTC. It translates to CASSRRGNYGYTF.

For the CDR3, the DNA is TGCGCCAGCAGCCAAGATCCGGGGTACGGGGCCAACGTCCTGACTTTC. This codes for CASSQDPGYGANVLTF. The V and J genes are TRBV4-3 and TRBJ2-6; a possible D gene is TRBD2 (5 bases). This CDR3 comprises 16 residues. Germline V gene sequence: CDR1 LGHNA, CDR2 YSLEER. V lost 0 bases and J 4 bases, leaving 10 bases between the germline ends.

The V call is TRBV6-2 or TRBV6-3, the J call TRBJ2-1; D gene uncertain. V gave up 5 bases and J gave up 8 bases, with 22 bases separating them. The CDR3 has 16 residues. Germline CDR1 and CDR2: MNHEY and SVGEGT. The CDR3 DNA reads as TGTGCCAGCAGTATTCCGAGAATAGAGGAAGTCCATGAGCAGTTCTTC. It codes for CASSIPRIEEVHEQFF.

The sample holds a few counts of this clone. The rearrangement uses TRBV7-9 and TRBJ1-6; TRBD1 aligns across 8 bases. The trim removed 6 bases at V and 5 bases at J, leaving 12 bases unmatched. Germline V gene lookup returns CDR1 SEHNR and CDR2 FQNEAQ (reference sequence). The CDR3 sequence is 17 residues long. CDR3 nucleotides: TGTGCCAGCAGGCCATGGGCAGGGGGCTTGGATAATTCACCCCTCCACTTT. This codes for CASRPWAGGLDNSPLHF.

CDR3 residues: CASSYSSRNTEAFF. Here the CDR3 DNA reads TGTGCCAGCAGTTACTCCTCCAGGAACACTGAAGCTTTCTTT. The chain joins TRBV6-5 to TRBJ1-1; the D is unclear. This CDR3 has 14 residues. Germline CDR1 reads MNHEY; CDR2 reads SVGAGI. The V gene lost 0 bases and the J gene lost 1 base, with 6 bases spanning the gap.

The CDR3 DNA is TGTGCCAGCAGTTACTCCGGGGAATCAAATGAGCAGTTCTTC. Translation gives CASSYSGESNEQFF. V gene TRBV6-5 combines with J gene TRBJ2-1, with a possible D match to TRBD2 (5 bases). The germline V and J ends were trimmed by 0 bases and 7 bases, with 10 bases remaining between them. CDR1 and CDR2 from the germline V gene are MNHEY and SVGAGI. The CDR3 has 14 amino acids.

This clone has more than one count but fewer than ten. This chain connects TRBV11-2 to TRBJ2-2, with TRBD2 matching 8 bases. Losses at the gene ends were 3 bases for V and 1 base for J; bases not matched to a gene: 4. This CDR3 has 16 residues. Germline CDR1 reads SGHAT; CDR2 reads FQNNGV. The CDR3 spells CASSLNSGVNTGELFF. CDR3 DNA: TGTGCCAGCAGCTTGAATAGCGGGGTGAACACCGGGGAGCTGTTTTTT.

The chain is built from TRBV9 and TRBJ2-1, with D tentatively TRBD1 (6 bases). Looked up from germline, CDR1 is SGDLS and CDR2 is YYNGEE. Trimming pared 3 bases from V and 0 bases from J, leaving 10 bases between. CDR3 length: 15 residues. CDR3 DNA: TGTGCCAGCAGCGCAACAGGGAGCTCCTACAATGAGCAGTTCTTC. Amino acid sequence: CASSATGSSYNEQFF.

The V and J genes are TRBV28 and TRBJ1-5; TRBD1 matches at 10 bases. Germline V lookup: CDR1 MDHEN, CDR2 SYDVKM. The CDR3 runs to 17 residues. V trimming: 6 bases; J trimming: 6 bases; junction bases outside the gene matches: 14. CDR3 sequence: CASRIIRQGARSQPQHF. The CDR3 DNA reads as TGTGCCAGCAGAATCATACGACAGGGGGCGCGTAGTCAGCCCCAGCATTTT.